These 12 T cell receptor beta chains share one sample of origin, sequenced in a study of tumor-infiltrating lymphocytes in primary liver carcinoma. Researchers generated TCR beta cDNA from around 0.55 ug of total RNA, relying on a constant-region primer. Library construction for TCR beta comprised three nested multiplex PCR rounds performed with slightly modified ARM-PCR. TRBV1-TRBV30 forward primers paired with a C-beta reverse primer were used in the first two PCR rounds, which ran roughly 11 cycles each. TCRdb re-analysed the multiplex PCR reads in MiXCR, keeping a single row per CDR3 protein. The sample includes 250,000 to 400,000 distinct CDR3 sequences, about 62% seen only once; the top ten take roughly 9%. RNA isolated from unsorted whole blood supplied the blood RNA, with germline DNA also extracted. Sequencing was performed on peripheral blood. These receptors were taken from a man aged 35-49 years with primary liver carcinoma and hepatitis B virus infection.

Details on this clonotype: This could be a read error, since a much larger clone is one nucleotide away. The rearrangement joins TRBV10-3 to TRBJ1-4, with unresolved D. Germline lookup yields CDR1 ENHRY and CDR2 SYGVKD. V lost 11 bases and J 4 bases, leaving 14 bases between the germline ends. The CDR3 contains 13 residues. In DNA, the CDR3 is TGTGCCTCACGGGAGCTTAATAATGAAAAACTGTTTTTT. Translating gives CASRELNNEKLFF.

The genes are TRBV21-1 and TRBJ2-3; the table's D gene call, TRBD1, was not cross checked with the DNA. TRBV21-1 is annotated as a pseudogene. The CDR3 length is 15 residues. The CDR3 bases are TGTGCCAGCAGCAAAGGACAGACTAGCACAGATACGCAGTATTTT. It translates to CASSKGQTSTDTQYF.

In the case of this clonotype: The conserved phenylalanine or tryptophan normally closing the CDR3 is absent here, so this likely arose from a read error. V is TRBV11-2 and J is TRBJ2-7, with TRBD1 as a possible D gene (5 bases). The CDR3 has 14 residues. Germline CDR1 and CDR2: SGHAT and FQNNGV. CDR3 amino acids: CAGSLVQGPYEQYY. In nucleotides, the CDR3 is TGTGCCGGCAGCTTAGTTCAGGGTCCCTACGAGCAGTACTAC.

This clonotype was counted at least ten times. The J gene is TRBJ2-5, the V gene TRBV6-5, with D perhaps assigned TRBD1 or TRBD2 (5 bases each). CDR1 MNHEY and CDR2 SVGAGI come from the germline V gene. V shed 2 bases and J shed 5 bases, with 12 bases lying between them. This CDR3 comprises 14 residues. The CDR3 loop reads CASSYPGTEETQYF. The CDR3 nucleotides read TGTGCCAGCAGTTACCCAGGGACGGAGGAGACCCAGTACTTC.

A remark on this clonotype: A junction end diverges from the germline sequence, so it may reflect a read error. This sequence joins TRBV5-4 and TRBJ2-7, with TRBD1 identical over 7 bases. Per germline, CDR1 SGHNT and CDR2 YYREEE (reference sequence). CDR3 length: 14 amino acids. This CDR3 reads CTSSQGTDSYEQYF. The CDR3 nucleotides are TGTACCAGCAGTCAGGGGACAGACTCCTACGAGCAGTACTTC. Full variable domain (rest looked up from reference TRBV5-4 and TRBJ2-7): ETGVTQSPTHLIKTRGQQVTLRCSSQSGHNTVSWYQQALGQGPQFIFQYYREEENGRGNFPPRFSGLQFPNYSSELNVNALELDDSALYLCTSSQGTDSYEQYFGPGTRLTVT.

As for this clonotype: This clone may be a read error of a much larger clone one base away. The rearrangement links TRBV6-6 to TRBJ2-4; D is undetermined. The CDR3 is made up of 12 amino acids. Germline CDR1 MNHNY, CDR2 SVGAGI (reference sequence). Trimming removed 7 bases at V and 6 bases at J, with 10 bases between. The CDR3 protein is CASNGNRNIQYF. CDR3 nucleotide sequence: TGTGCCAGCAATGGAAACCGAAACATTCAGTACTTC.

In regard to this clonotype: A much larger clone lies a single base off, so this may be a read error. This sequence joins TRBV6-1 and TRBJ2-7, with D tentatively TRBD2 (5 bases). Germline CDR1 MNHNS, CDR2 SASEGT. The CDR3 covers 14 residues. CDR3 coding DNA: TGTGCCAGCGGCGGCTTGGGGAGAGGCTACGAGCAGCACTTC. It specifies CASGGLGRGYEQHF.

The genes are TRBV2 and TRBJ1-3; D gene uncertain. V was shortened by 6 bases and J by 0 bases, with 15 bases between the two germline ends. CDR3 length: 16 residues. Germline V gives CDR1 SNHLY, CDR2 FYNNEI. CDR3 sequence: CASSSGGGSSGNTIYF. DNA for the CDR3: TGTGCCAGCAGCTCAGGCGGTGGTAGCTCTGGAAACACCATATATTTT.

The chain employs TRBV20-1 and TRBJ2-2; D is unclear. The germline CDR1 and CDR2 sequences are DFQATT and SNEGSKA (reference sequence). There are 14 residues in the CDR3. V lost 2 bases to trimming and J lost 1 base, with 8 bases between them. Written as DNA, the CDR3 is TGCAGTGCTAGAATGGCGGTGAACACCGGGGAGCTGTTTTTT. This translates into CSARMAVNTGELFF.

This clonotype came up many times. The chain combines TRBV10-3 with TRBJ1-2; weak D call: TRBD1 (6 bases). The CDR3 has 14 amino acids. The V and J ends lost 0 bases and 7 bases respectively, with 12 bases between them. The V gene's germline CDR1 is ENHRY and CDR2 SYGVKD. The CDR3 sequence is CAISESITGTGYTF. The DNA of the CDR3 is TGTGCCATCAGTGAGTCGATAACAGGGACTGGCTACACCTTC.

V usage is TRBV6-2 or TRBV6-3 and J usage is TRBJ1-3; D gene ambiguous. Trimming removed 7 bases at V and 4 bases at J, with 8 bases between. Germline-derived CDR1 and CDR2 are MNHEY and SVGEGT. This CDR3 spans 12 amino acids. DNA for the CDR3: TGTGCCAGCAACAACGGGGGAAACACCATATATTTT. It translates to CASNNGGNTIYF.

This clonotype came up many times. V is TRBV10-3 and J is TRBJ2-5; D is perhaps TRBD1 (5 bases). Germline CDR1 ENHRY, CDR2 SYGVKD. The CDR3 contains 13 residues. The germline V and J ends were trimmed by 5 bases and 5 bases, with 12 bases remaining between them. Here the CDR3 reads CAISLQGSETQYF. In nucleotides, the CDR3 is TGTGCCATCAGTCTTCAGGGATCGGAGACCCAGTACTTC.